What follows are 25 T cell receptor beta chains derived from one specimen sequenced in a study of T-cell reconstitution after alpha-beta-depleted transplantation in children. Unique molecular identifiers were used to barcode this TCRbeta library. Each CDR3 protein gets one entry after TCRdb re-called the PCR reads with MiXCR. Among more than 150,000 distinct CDR3 sequences, approximately 7% were seen once, and the ten largest hold around 3.1%. Sequencing used PBMCs from the stem cell graft donor, obtained from the stem cell graft. These receptors were obtained from a human donor who donated a stem cell graft to a child with Wiskott-Aldrich syndrome.

This clonotype was seen many times. The CDR3 protein is CSARGLGGREWNEQFF. The DNA of the CDR3 is TGCAGTGCTAGAGGTCTAGGCGGGAGGGAATGGAATGAGCAGTTCTTC. This chain uses TRBV20-1 with TRBJ2-1; the match to TRBD2 covers 9 bases. CDR1 DFQATT and CDR2 SNEGSKA come from the germline V gene (reference sequence). The CDR3 loop spans 16 amino acids. The trim removed 1 base at V and 7 bases at J, leaving 11 bases unmatched.

This clonotype was observed many times. The gene calls are TRBV6-5 and TRBJ2-5; 7 bases fit TRBD2. Germline V gene sequence: CDR1 MNHEY, CDR2 SVGAGI. This CDR3 region has 14 residues. J gave up 5 bases and V 6 bases, and 9 bases lay outside the gene matches. In DNA form, the CDR3 reads TGTGCCAGCAGCCTAGGGACTATAGGGGAGACCCAGTACTTC. Residues: CASSLGTIGETQYF.

This clonotype was recorded at least ten times. The genes are TRBV12-3 or TRBV12-4 and TRBJ2-3, with D perhaps TRBD1 or TRBD2 (5 bases each). This CDR3 comprises 14 residues. The V gene lost 3 bases and the J gene lost 1 base, with 8 bases spanning the gap. The CDR3 is CASSLLGGTDTQYF. The DNA for the CDR3 is TGTGCCAGCAGTTTGTTGGGGGGCACAGATACGCAGTATTTT.

To note about this clonotype: This may be a read error, as it is one base from a much larger clone. The V and J genes are TRBV20-1 and TRBJ2-3, with 12 bases lining up with TRBD2. Germline loops: CDR1 DFQATT, CDR2 SNEGSKA (reference sequence). The CDR3 has 17 amino acids. The CDR3 DNA follows: TGCTGTGCTCTCGGGACTAGCGGGCTCTCGCGGGGAGATACGCAGTATTTT. It is translated as CCALGTSGLSRGDTQYF.

The gene calls are TRBV19 and TRBJ2-5; 11 bases align to TRBD2. Germline V gives CDR1 LNHDA, CDR2 SQIVND (reference sequence). V was pared by 5 bases and J by 2 bases, with 7 bases of the junction left unmatched. This CDR3 spans 16 amino acids. CDR3: CASSLRTSGHQETQYF. CDR3 nucleotides: TGTGCCAGTAGTCTTAGGACTAGCGGGCATCAAGAGACCCAGTACTTC.

This clonotype was seen at least ten times. V gene TRBV20-1 combines with J gene TRBJ2-1; weak D call: TRBD1 (6 bases). This CDR3 has 12 residues. Between the trimmed V and J ends, which lost 3 bases and 9 bases, there was a span of 12 bases. The germline gives CDR1 DFQATT, CDR2 SNEGSKA (reference sequence). The CDR3 loop is CSARSPGAEQFF. DNA for the CDR3: TGCAGTGCTAGGTCCCCAGGGGCTGAGCAGTTCTTC.

Many counts were recorded for this clonotype. The rearrangement uses TRBV7-2 and TRBJ1-1; unclear D gene. The V gene's germline CDR1 is SGHTA and CDR2 FQGNSA. Trimming pared 2 bases from V and 7 bases from J, leaving 8 bases between. CDR3 length: 12 amino acids. DNA for the CDR3: TGTGCCAGCAGCTTAAACAAGATTGAAGCTTTCTTT. Encoded protein: CASSLNKIEAFF. The variable domain in full, completed from reference TRBV7-2 and TRBJ1-1, reads GAGVSQSPSNKVTEKGKDVELRCDPISGHTALYWYRQSLGQGLEFLIYFQGNSAPDKSGLPSDRFSAERTGGSVSTLTIQRTQQEDSAVYLCASSLNKIEAFFGQGTRLTVV.

This clonotype was detected many times. V and J are TRBV5-1 and TRBJ2-1, with 8 bases identical to TRBD1. J gave up 6 bases and V 4 bases, and 6 bases lay outside the gene matches. The CDR3 is 14 amino acids. Germline values: CDR1 SGHRS, CDR2 YFSETQ. CDR3 nucleotides: TGCGCCAGCAGCGTGACAGGGGTCGGCAATGAGCAGTTCTTC. Its protein product is CASSVTGVGNEQFF.

CDR3 sequence (DNA): TGTGCCTTGTCCCGGGACAGAAGAACTTACGAGCAGTACTTC. Its translation is CALSRDRRTYEQYF. This chain links TRBV3-1 with TRBJ2-7; 7 bases map to TRBD1. Germline CDR1 and CDR2: LGHDT and YNNKEL (reference sequence). With 11 bases clipped from V and 4 bases from J, the junction kept 14 bases outside the gene matches. CDR3 length: 14 residues.

This clonotype was detected ten times or more. The chain couples TRBV24-1 to TRBJ1-2; 7 bases map to TRBD1. With 3 bases clipped from V and 4 bases from J, the junction kept 4 bases outside the gene matches. This CDR3 comprises 14 residues. The germline V gene has CDR1 KGHDR and CDR2 SFDVKD. The CDR3 DNA reads as TGTGCCACCAGTGATCAGACAGGGCCCTATGGCTACACCTTC. Encoded protein: CATSDQTGPYGYTF.

This clonotype was found many times. The rearrangement joins TRBV24-1 to TRBJ2-5, with 10 bases aligning to TRBD1. CDR3 length equals 16 residues. J was trimmed by 4 bases and V by 4 bases; bases with no gene match: 8. Germline-derived CDR1 and CDR2 are KGHDR and SFDVKD. The CDR3 DNA reads TGTGCCACCAGTGACCCGGGACAGGGGCTTGTAGAGACCCAGTACTTC. Protein sequence: CATSDPGQGLVETQYF.

This clonotype has ten or more counts. This sequence joins TRBV5-1 and TRBJ1-1; D perhaps matches TRBD1 (5 bases). Germline V gene data show CDR1 as SGHRS and CDR2 as YFSETQ. V gave up 0 bases and J gave up 7 bases, with 10 bases separating them. CDR3 length: 13 amino acids. The CDR3, as DNA: TGCGCCAGCAGCTTGGCAGCCCAGGGTGAAGCTTTCTTT. It encodes CASSLAAQGEAFF.

This clonotype was detected only a few times. This chain uses TRBV24-1 with TRBJ2-1, with TRBD2 matching over 8 bases. CDR1 and CDR2 from the germline V gene are KGHDR and SFDVKD. There are 16 residues in the CDR3. The ends lost 4 bases at V and 3 bases at J; junction bases unmatched: 7. The CDR3 reads CATSDPTGTSYNEQFF. The CDR3 coding sequence is TGTGCCACCAGTGACCCGACCGGGACTAGCTACAATGAGCAGTTCTTC.

This clonotype has ten or more counts. This chain connects TRBV12-3 or TRBV12-4 to TRBJ2-7, with 7 nucleotides matching TRBD2. The CDR3 has 15 residues. The V and J ends lost 5 bases and 3 bases, in that order; junction bases with no gene match: 10. The CDR3 DNA reads as TGTGCCAGCAGTGTCGGGGGGATCTTTTTCTACGAGCAGTACTTC. Its translation: CASSVGGIFFYEQYF.

This clonotype showed up many times. The CDR3 nucleotides are TGTGCCAGCAGTCTTGGAGTTGGGACAGGGGGCCTGAATACGCAGTATTTT. It yields the protein CASSLGVGTGGLNTQYF. The chain has TRBV6-1 and TRBJ2-3; 12 positions agree with TRBD1. V shed 5 bases and J 7 bases; nucleotides not matched to a gene: 13. This CDR3 has 17 amino acids. Germline V gene lookup returns CDR1 MNHNS and CDR2 SASEGT.

In this sample, this clonotype turned up many times. The gene calls are TRBV12-3 or TRBV12-4 and TRBJ2-2; no clear D gene. V gave up 4 bases and J gave up 3 bases, with 9 bases separating them. The CDR3 loop spans 14 amino acids. CDR3 loop: CASSYGLYTGELFF. The CDR3 region has the DNA TGTGCCAGCAGTTATGGGCTGTACACCGGGGAGCTGTTTTTT.

There are many counts of this clonotype. At one end, the junction sequence differs from germline, possibly due to a read error. The rearrangement uses TRBV27 and TRBJ2-2; perhaps D is TRBD1 or TRBD2 (6 bases each). CDR1 is MNHEY, CDR2 SMNVEV, per germline (reference sequence). The CDR3 totals 13 residues. The CDR3 DNA follows: TGTGCCAGCGGGGGGACGGGGGCCGGGGAGCTCTTTTTT. This translates into CASGGTGAGELFF.

This clonotype occurred many times. The gene calls are TRBV11-2 and TRBJ2-7; D not certain. The germline V gene has CDR1 SGHAT and CDR2 FQNNGV. The CDR3 runs to 13 residues. The V end lost 5 bases, the J end lost 5 bases, and 13 bases lay between the germline ends. CDR3 residues: CASSTTGVHEQYF. The DNA of the CDR3 is TGTGCCAGCAGCACCACCGGAGTGCACGAGCAGTACTTC.

This clonotype was observed at least ten times. The rearrangement joins TRBV7-7 to TRBJ2-5, with a weak D call TRBD2 (6 bases). Germline V gives CDR1 SSHAT, CDR2 FNYEAQ (reference sequence). This CDR3 has 14 residues. V lost 5 bases to trimming and J lost 0 bases, with 10 bases between them. CDR3 bases: TGTGCCAGCAGCGGGACTGGAAACCAAGAGACCCAGTACTTC. It encodes CASSGTGNQETQYF.

V gene TRBV24-1 combines with J gene TRBJ2-2; D gene uncertain. The CDR3 extends over 14 amino acids. The V and J ends lost 0 bases and 5 bases respectively, with 6 bases between them. CDR1 and CDR2 from the germline V gene are KGHDR and SFDVKD. The CDR3 region has the DNA TGTGCCACCAGTGATTTGAGGGAAACCGGGGAGCTGTTTTTT. It yields the protein CATSDLRETGELFF.

In this sample, this clonotype turned up a few times. This rearrangement joins TRBV6-5 to TRBJ1-1, with a weak D call TRBD1 (6 bases). Trimming took off 0 bases at V and 1 base at J, with 15 bases between the two ends. Germline V gene lookup returns CDR1 MNHEY and CDR2 SVGAGI. The CDR3 is made up of 17 amino acids. CDR3 region: CASSYSSLTGPNTEAFF. As DNA, the CDR3 is TGTGCCAGCAGTTACTCTTCCCTCACAGGGCCGAACACTGAAGCTTTCTTT.

This clonotype was observed a handful of times. This sequence joins TRBV11-2 and TRBJ2-1; D remains unclear. V gave up 0 bases and J gave up 0 bases, with 12 bases separating them. The V gene's germline CDR1 is SGHAT and CDR2 FQNNGV. This CDR3 is 17 amino acids long. DNA for the CDR3: TGTGCCAGCAGCTTAGAGGGGTCGTTCCCCTCCTACAATGAGCAGTTCTTC. Translating it yields CASSLEGSFPSYNEQFF.

This clonotype has at least ten counts. V usage is TRBV20-1 and J usage is TRBJ1-1; D ambiguous. The germline V and J ends were trimmed by 7 bases and 1 base, with 7 bases remaining between them. CDR1 DFQATT and CDR2 SNEGSKA come from the germline V gene (reference sequence). This CDR3 has 11 amino acids. This chain's CDR3 is CSEKANTEAFF. CDR3 sequence (DNA): TGCAGTGAAAAGGCGAACACTGAAGCTTTCTTT.

The sample holds many counts of this clonotype. This chain's CDR3 is CASSPQGAEETQYF. The CDR3 region has the DNA TGTGCCAGCAGCCCACAGGGGGCCGAGGAGACCCAGTACTTC. The chain combines TRBV12-3 or TRBV12-4 with TRBJ2-5; 9 nucleotides align to TRBD1. V shed 6 bases, J shed 5 bases, and the junction held 7 bases outside the gene matches. The CDR3 length is 14 residues.

The chain combines TRBV24-1 with TRBJ1-1; 8 bases agree with TRBD1. There are 15 residues in the CDR3. V dropped 2 bases and J dropped 4; count of bases not matched to a gene: 5. Germline assignment: CDR1 KGHDR and CDR2 SFDVKD. CDR3 sequence reads: CATSDSAGTGTEAFF. The CDR3 DNA reads as TGTGCCACCAGTGATTCCGCCGGGACAGGCACTGAAGCTTTCTTT.